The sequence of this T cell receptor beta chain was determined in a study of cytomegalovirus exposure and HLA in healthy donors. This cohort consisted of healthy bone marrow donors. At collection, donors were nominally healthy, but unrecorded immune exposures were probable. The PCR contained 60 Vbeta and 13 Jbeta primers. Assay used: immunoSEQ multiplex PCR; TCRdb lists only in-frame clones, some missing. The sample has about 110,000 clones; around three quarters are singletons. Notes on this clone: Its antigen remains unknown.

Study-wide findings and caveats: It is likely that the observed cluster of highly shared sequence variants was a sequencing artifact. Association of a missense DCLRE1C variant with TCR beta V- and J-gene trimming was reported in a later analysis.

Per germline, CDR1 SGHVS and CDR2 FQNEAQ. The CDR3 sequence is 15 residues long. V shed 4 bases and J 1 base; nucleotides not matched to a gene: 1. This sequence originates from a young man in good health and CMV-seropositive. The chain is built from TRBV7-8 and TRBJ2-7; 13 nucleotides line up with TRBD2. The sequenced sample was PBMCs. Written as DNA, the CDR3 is TGTGCCAGCAGCTGGACTAGCGGGGGATCCTACGAGCAGTACTTC. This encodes CASSWTSGGSYEQYF. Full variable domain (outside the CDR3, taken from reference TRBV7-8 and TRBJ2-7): GAGVSQSPRYKVAKRGQDVALRCDPISGHVSLFWYQQALGQGPEFLTYFQNEAQLDKSGLPSDRFFAERPEGSVSTLKIQRTQQEDSAVYLCASSWTSGGSYEQYFGPGTRLTVT.